The T cell receptor beta chain under discussion was sequenced for a study of CD8 T cells in Susac syndrome. Random hexamers were used to reverse transcribe the RNA input (roughly 0.5 to 1 ug). Using its own MiXCR run on the immunoSEQ multiplex PCR reads, TCRdb lists one record per CDR3 protein. The sample contains around 200,000 distinct CDR3 sequences, roughly 94% of which appear only once. This CDR3 contains 12 residues. CDR1 and CDR2 (germline): SGDLS, YYNGEE. V lost 3 bases, J lost 0 bases, and 4 bases lay in between. It was negative isolation that provided the CD8+ and CD4+ T cells, whereas TEMRA cells were enriched by FACS.

The specimen sequenced was CD8+ T cells from PBMCs. This chain links TRBV9 with TRBJ2-7; D gene uncertain. The sequence was obtained from a human donor with Susac syndrome. The CDR3 bases are TGTGCCAGCAGCGCCAACTCCTACGAGCAGTACTTC. This encodes CASSANSYEQYF.